This section outlines one T cell receptor beta chain sequence together with its context. The sample comes from a study of blood T cell repertoires in COVID-19. Clones were read by immunoSEQ multiplex PCR, and TCRdb kept only the in-frame ones, dropping some. The sample contains about 26,000 clones, about 85% of which appear only once. This TCR was recovered from a man over 45 with active or convalescent COVID-19. Sequencing was performed on peripheral blood.

The CDR3 sequence is CASSQPGVSRNTIYF. In DNA form, the CDR3 reads TGTGCCAGCAGTCAGCCGGGGGTCTCGCGAAACACCATATATTTT. The chain is built from TRBV6-5 and TRBJ1-3; the D gene is possibly TRBD1 (5 bases). There are 15 residues in the CDR3. V dropped 5 bases and J dropped 5 bases, with 16 bases sitting between them. CDR1 is MNHEY and CDR2 is SVGAGI in the germline V gene.